These T cell receptor beta chains were read from a single sample in a study of regulatory T cells in long-lasting Graves disease. TCRdb processed the multiplex PCR reads anew with MiXCR; each CDR3 protein has one entry. The sample has hundreds of thousands of distinct CDR3 sequences; roughly 18% are singletons. Here the sequenced sample was peripheral blood mononuclear cells (PBMCs), taken at new diagnosis, from a patient treated with antithyroid drugs. The receptors stem from a female donor with Graves disease. The CDR3 runs from the conserved cysteine through the conserved F or W. A D gene is named only where the DNA matches it firmly. Size is omitted from some rows. Given values are once, few, many or a class for expanded clones.

D gene: NA; V gene: TRBV9; J gene: TRBJ1-1; clone size: many; CDR3 protein: CASTAGTEAFF; CDR3 DNA: TGTGCCAGCACCGCAGGCACTGAAGCTTTCTTT
D gene: NA; V gene: TRBV5-5; J gene: TRBJ2-1; clone size: NA; CDR3 protein: CASSFTLGVDEQFF; CDR3 DNA: TGTGCCAGCAGCTTTACTCTGGGTGTGGATGAGCAGTTCTTC
D gene: NA; V gene: TRBV6-4; J gene: TRBJ1-6; clone size: NA; CDR3 protein: CASSREGQFNSPLHF; CDR3 DNA: TGTGCCAGCAGCAGGGAGGGGCAGTTTAATTCACCCCTCCACTTT
D gene: TRBD2; V gene: TRBV28; J gene: TRBJ2-7; clone size: NA; CDR3 protein: CASSLYPGSGRYEQYF; CDR3 DNA: TGTGCCAGCAGTTTATACCCTGGGAGCGGGAGGTACGAGCAGTACTTC
D gene: NA; V gene: TRBV7-3; J gene: TRBJ2-3; clone size: many; CDR3 protein: CASSPQGSFVEAQYF; CDR3 DNA: TGTGCCAGCAGCCCCCAGGGTTCCTTTGTAGAAGCGCAGTATTTT
D gene: TRBD2; V gene: TRBV5-1; J gene: TRBJ2-1; clone size: few; CDR3 protein: CASSSRDYPNEQFF; CDR3 DNA: TGCGCCAGCAGCTCTCGGGACTATCCCAATGAGCAGTTCTTC
D gene: TRBD1; V gene: TRBV6-5; J gene: TRBJ2-5; clone size: few; CDR3 protein: CASSYQTGEIQETQYF; CDR3 DNA: TGTGCCAGCAGTTACCAAACAGGGGAGATTCAAGAGACCCAGTACTTC
D gene: NA; V gene: TRBV27; J gene: TRBJ1-2; clone size: many; CDR3 protein: CASSLQPGDNYGYTF; CDR3 DNA: TGTGCCAGCAGTTTACAACCAGGGGATAACTATGGCTACACCTTC
D gene: NA; V gene: TRBV9; J gene: TRBJ1-5; clone size: many; CDR3 protein: CASSVQGADQPQHF; CDR3 DNA: TGTGCCAGCAGCGTCCAGGGTGCGGACCAGCCCCAGCATTTT
D gene: NA; V gene: TRBV27; J gene: TRBJ2-3; clone size: many; CDR3 protein: CASSGARSTDTQYF; CDR3 DNA: TGTGCCAGCAGTGGTGCACGGAGCACAGATACGCAGTATTTT
D gene: TRBD2; V gene: TRBV20-1; J gene: TRBJ2-1; clone size: NA; CDR3 protein: CSASFLAGGSYNEQFF; CDR3 DNA: TGCAGTGCTAGCTTTTTAGCGGGAGGGTCCTACAATGAGCAGTTCTTC
D gene: TRBD2; V gene: TRBV11-3; J gene: TRBJ2-1; clone size: many; CDR3 protein: CASTPKSGRSLNEQFF; CDR3 DNA: TGTGCCAGCACCCCGAAGAGCGGGAGGTCTTTAAATGAGCAGTTCTTC
D gene: TRBD2; V gene: TRBV28; J gene: TRBJ2-7; clone size: many; CDR3 protein: CASSSSGGTPSYEQYF; CDR3 DNA: TGTGCCAGCAGTTCTAGCGGGGGTACCCCCTCCTACGAGCAGTACTTC
D gene: TRBD1; V gene: TRBV6-1; J gene: TRBJ2-1; clone size: many; CDR3 protein: CASRAALTGGFF; CDR3 DNA: TGTGCCAGCAGGGCCGCACTTACAGGGGGGTTCTTC
D gene: NA; V gene: TRBV12-3/TRBV12-4; J gene: TRBJ1-1; clone size: many; CDR3 protein: CASSLDSLPEAFF; CDR3 DNA: TGTGCCAGCAGTCTGGACAGCTTACCTGAAGCTTTCTTT
D gene: NA; V gene: TRBV6-5; J gene: TRBJ1-4; clone size: many; CDR3 protein: CASSYNREYEKLFF; CDR3 DNA: TGTGCCAGCAGTTACAACCGGGAATATGAAAAACTGTTTTTT
D gene: NA; V gene: TRBV11-2; J gene: TRBJ1-2; clone size: few; CDR3 protein: CASSSLGESYGYTF; CDR3 DNA: TGTGCCAGCAGCTCTTTAGGAGAAAGTTATGGCTACACCTTC
D gene: TRBD2; V gene: TRBV7-8; J gene: TRBJ2-5; clone size: NA; CDR3 protein: CVGSQALAGLLTQKETQYF; CDR3 DNA: TGTGTCGGCAGCCAGGCCCTAGCGGGACTCTTGACGCAGAAAGAGACCCAGTACTTC
D gene: NA; V gene: TRBV30; J gene: TRBJ1-2; clone size: many; CDR3 protein: CAWSEDYGYTF; CDR3 DNA: TGTGCCTGGAGTGAGGACTATGGCTACACCTTC
D gene: TRBD2; V gene: TRBV7-3; J gene: TRBJ2-2; clone size: few; CDR3 protein: CASSTGSGGTKNTGELFF; CDR3 DNA: TGTGCCAGCAGCACCGGATCGGGGGGGACGAAGAACACCGGGGAGCTGTTTTTT
D gene: NA; V gene: TRBV19; J gene: TRBJ2-6; clone size: NA; CDR3 protein: CASSLMGTFRSGANVLTF; CDR3 DNA: TGTGCCAGTAGTCTTATGGGGACATTTCGCTCTGGGGCCAACGTCCTGACTTTC
D gene: NA; V gene: TRBV9; J gene: TRBJ2-5; clone size: many; CDR3 protein: CASSVEAQTTRLETQYF; CDR3 DNA: TGTGCCAGCAGCGTAGAGGCCCAGACTACCCGGTTAGAGACCCAGTACTTC
D gene: NA; V gene: TRBV7-9; J gene: TRBJ1-6; clone size: NA; CDR3 protein: CASSLYTGNNPPLHF; CDR3 DNA: TGTGCCAGCAGCTTATATACAGGAAACAATCCACCCCTCCACTTT
D gene: TRBD1; V gene: TRBV7-6; J gene: TRBJ1-4; clone size: many; CDR3 protein: CASSIPGQGSGKLFF; CDR3 DNA: TGTGCCAGCAGCATCCCGGGACAGGGGTCGGGAAAACTGTTTTTT
D gene: TRBD2; V gene: TRBV2; J gene: TRBJ2-3; clone size: many; CDR3 protein: CASSLPSGTSTDTQYF; CDR3 DNA: TGTGCCAGCAGTCTACCTAGCGGGACTAGCACAGATACGCAGTATTTT
D gene: NA; V gene: TRBV28; J gene: TRBJ2-6; clone size: many; CDR3 protein: CASRSPGANVLTF; CDR3 DNA: TGTGCCAGCAGGAGCCCTGGGGCCAACGTCCTGACTTTC
D gene: TRBD2; V gene: TRBV20-1; J gene: TRBJ2-5; clone size: NA; CDR3 protein: CSAVGTSGRQGETQYF; CDR3 DNA: TGCAGTGCTGTAGGGACTAGCGGGAGACAGGGAGAGACCCAGTACTTC
D gene: NA; V gene: TRBV20-1; J gene: TRBJ2-3; clone size: NA; CDR3 protein: CSAIVAGGTDTQYF; CDR3 DNA: TGCAGTGCTATAGTGGCAGGGGGCACAGATACGCAGTATTTT
D gene: NA; V gene: TRBV11-3; J gene: TRBJ2-7; clone size: NA; CDR3 protein: CASSLAGDLTYEQYF; CDR3 DNA: TGTGCCAGCAGCTTAGCGGGAGATCTTACCTACGAGCAGTACTTC
D gene: NA; V gene: TRBV7-2; J gene: TRBJ2-2; clone size: many; CDR3 protein: CASSLQGFTGELFF; CDR3 DNA: TGTGCCAGCAGCTTACAGGGGTTCACCGGGGAGCTGTTTTTT
D gene: TRBD2; V gene: TRBV5-1; J gene: TRBJ2-1; clone size: NA; CDR3 protein: CASTLAGVTYNEQFF; CDR3 DNA: TGTGCCAGCACCCTAGCGGGAGTAACCTACAATGAGCAGTTCTTC
D gene: TRBD1; V gene: TRBV11-2; J gene: TRBJ1-4; clone size: many; CDR3 protein: CASSFPGQGPIF; CDR3 DNA: TGTGCCAGCAGCTTCCCTGGACAGGGACCGATTTTT
D gene: NA; V gene: TRBV29-1; J gene: TRBJ2-7; clone size: NA; CDR3 protein: CSVEDHEQYF; CDR3 DNA: TGCAGCGTTGAAGATCACGAGCAGTACTTC
D gene: TRBD2; V gene: TRBV12-5; J gene: TRBJ2-1; clone size: few; CDR3 protein: CATLSPGTSGRVYNEQFF; CDR3 DNA: TGTGCTACCCTAAGTCCCGGGACTAGCGGGAGGGTATACAATGAGCAGTTCTTC
D gene: TRBD1; V gene: TRBV6-5; J gene: TRBJ2-7; clone size: NA; CDR3 protein: CASSYRTGSSYEQYF; CDR3 DNA: TGTGCCAGCAGTTACCGGACAGGGTCATCCTACGAGCAGTACTTC
D gene: TRBD1; V gene: TRBV2; J gene: TRBJ2-4; clone size: many; CDR3 protein: CASSLRQGRDIQYF; CDR3 DNA: TGTGCCAGCAGTCTTCGACAGGGGCGGGACATTCAGTACTTC
D gene: TRBD1; V gene: TRBV5-1; J gene: TRBJ1-5; clone size: few; CDR3 protein: CASSLGTGVRDQPQHF; CDR3 DNA: TGCGCCAGCAGCTTGGGCACAGGGGTACGGGATCAGCCCCAGCATTTT
D gene: TRBD2; V gene: TRBV5-8; J gene: TRBJ2-3; clone size: many; CDR3 protein: CASSLLAPTDTQYF; CDR3 DNA: TGTGCCAGCAGCCTACTAGCGCCCACGGATACGCAGTATTTT
D gene: TRBD2; V gene: TRBV11-1; J gene: TRBJ2-3; clone size: many; CDR3 protein: CASSPGGLAGIKDTQYF; CDR3 DNA: TGTGCCAGCAGCCCGGGGGGACTAGCGGGAATCAAAGATACGCAGTATTTT
D gene: TRBD2; V gene: TRBV29-1; J gene: TRBJ2-1; clone size: many; CDR3 protein: CSVPGGLAVDNEQFF; CDR3 DNA: TGCAGCGTTCCCGGGGGACTAGCGGTGGACAATGAGCAGTTCTTC
D gene: NA; V gene: TRBV9; J gene: TRBJ1-1; clone size: many; CDR3 protein: CASSLTGGADTEAFF; CDR3 DNA: TGTGCCAGCAGCCTCACGGGGGGCGCTGACACTGAAGCTTTCTTT
D gene: NA; V gene: TRBV20-1; J gene: TRBJ2-7; clone size: many; CDR3 protein: CSARVRTGRSYEQYF; CDR3 DNA: TGCAGTGCTAGAGTTAGGACGGGACGATCCTACGAGCAGTACTTC
D gene: NA; V gene: TRBV6-1; J gene: TRBJ1-5; clone size: many; CDR3 protein: CASSEGASARLSPQHF; CDR3 DNA: TGTGCCAGCAGTGAAGGGGCTTCAGCCCGCCTTTCGCCCCAGCATTTT
D gene: NA; V gene: TRBV6-1; J gene: TRBJ2-5; clone size: many; CDR3 protein: CASKKVEGETQYF; CDR3 DNA: TGTGCCAGCAAGAAGGTGGAAGGGGAGACCCAGTACTTC
D gene: TRBD2; V gene: TRBV7-9; J gene: TRBJ2-3; clone size: many; CDR3 protein: CASSLDRAGADTQYF; CDR3 DNA: TGTGCCAGCAGCTTAGACCGAGCGGGAGCAGATACGCAGTATTTT
D gene: TRBD2; V gene: TRBV19; J gene: TRBJ2-3; clone size: few; CDR3 protein: CASSIRTSGLTDTQYF; CDR3 DNA: TGTGCCAGTAGTATTCGGACTAGCGGTCTCACAGATACGCAGTATTTT
D gene: TRBD2; V gene: TRBV6-2/TRBV6-3; J gene: TRBJ2-1; clone size: NA; CDR3 protein: CASSELGLAGRQFF; CDR3 DNA: TGTGCCAGCAGTGAATTAGGACTAGCGGGGAGGCAGTTCTTC
D gene: NA; V gene: TRBV5-6; J gene: TRBJ2-3; clone size: many; CDR3 protein: CASHSWTSTDTQYF; CDR3 DNA: TGTGCCAGCCACTCCTGGACGAGCACAGATACGCAGTATTTT
D gene: NA; V gene: TRBV12-3/TRBV12-4; J gene: TRBJ2-7; clone size: NA; CDR3 protein: CASSLSSDRQYF; CDR3 DNA: TGTGCCAGCAGTTTATCCTCGGATAGGCAGTACTTC
D gene: NA; V gene: TRBV19; J gene: TRBJ2-2; clone size: few; CDR3 protein: CASSKPGPANTGELFF; CDR3 DNA: TGTGCCAGTAGTAAACCGGGACCAGCGAACACCGGGGAGCTGTTTTTT
D gene: TRBD1; V gene: TRBV28; J gene: TRBJ1-1; clone size: many; CDR3 protein: CASSPWTGDMNTEAFF; CDR3 DNA: TGTGCCAGCAGCCCTTGGACAGGGGACATGAACACTGAAGCTTTCTTT
D gene: TRBD2; V gene: TRBV4-1; J gene: TRBJ2-7; clone size: NA; CDR3 protein: CASSQGPSGRAGEQYF; CDR3 DNA: TGCGCCAGCAGCCAAGGTCCTAGCGGGAGGGCGGGAGAGCAGTACTTC
D gene: NA; V gene: TRBV11-3; J gene: TRBJ2-4; clone size: many; CDR3 protein: CASSSSGLRRNIQYF; CDR3 DNA: TGTGCCAGCAGCTCCAGTGGTTTAAGGCGAAACATTCAGTACTTC